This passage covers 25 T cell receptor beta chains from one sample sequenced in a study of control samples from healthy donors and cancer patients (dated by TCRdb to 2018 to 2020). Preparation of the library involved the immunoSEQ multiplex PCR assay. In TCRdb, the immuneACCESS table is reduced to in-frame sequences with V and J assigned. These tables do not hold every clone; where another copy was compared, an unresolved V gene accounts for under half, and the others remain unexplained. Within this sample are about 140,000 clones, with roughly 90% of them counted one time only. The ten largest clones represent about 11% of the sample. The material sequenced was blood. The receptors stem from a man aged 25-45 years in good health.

This chain's CDR3 is CASSLGGAGEKLFF. The CDR3 nucleotides are TGCGCCAGCAGCTTGGGGGGGGCGGGTGAAAAACTGTTTTTT. The chain has TRBV5-1 and TRBJ1-4; TRBD1 is a possible D gene (6 bases). The ends were cut back, 0 bases at V and 7 bases at J, with 10 bases in the middle. CDR3 length: 14 amino acids. Germline V lookup: CDR1 SGHRS, CDR2 YFSETQ.

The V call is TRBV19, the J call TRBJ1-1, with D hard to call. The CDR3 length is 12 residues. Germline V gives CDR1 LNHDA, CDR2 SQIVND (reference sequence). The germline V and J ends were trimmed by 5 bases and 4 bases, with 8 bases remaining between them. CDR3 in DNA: TGTGCCAGTAGTCCCAAGACCACTGAAGCTTTCTTT. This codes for CASSPKTTEAFF.

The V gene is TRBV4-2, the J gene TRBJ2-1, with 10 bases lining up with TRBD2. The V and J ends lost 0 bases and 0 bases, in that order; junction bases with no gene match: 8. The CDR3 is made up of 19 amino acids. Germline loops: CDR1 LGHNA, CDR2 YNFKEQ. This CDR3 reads CASSQDWLAGVLSYNEQFF. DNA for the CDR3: TGTGCCAGCAGCCAAGATTGGCTAGCGGGAGTTCTCTCCTACAATGAGCAGTTCTTC.

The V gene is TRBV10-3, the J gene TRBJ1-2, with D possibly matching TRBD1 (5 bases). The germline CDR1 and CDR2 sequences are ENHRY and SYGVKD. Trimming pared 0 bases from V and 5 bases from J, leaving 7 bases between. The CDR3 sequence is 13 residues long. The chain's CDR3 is CAISESSGYGYTF. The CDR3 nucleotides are TGTGCCATCAGTGAGTCGTCAGGGTATGGCTACACCTTC.

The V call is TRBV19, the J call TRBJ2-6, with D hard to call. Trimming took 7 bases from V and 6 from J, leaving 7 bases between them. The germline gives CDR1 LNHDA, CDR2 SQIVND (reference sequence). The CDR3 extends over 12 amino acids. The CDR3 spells CASINPANVLTF. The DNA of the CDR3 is TGTGCCAGTATAAACCCGGCCAACGTCCTGACTTTC.

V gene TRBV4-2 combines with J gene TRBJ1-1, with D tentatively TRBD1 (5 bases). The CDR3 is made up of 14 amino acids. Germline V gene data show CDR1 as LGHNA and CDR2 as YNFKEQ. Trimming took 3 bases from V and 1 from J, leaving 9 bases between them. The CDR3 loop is CASSHGTGNTEAFF. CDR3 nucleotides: TGTGCCAGCAGCCACGGGACTGGGAACACTGAAGCTTTCTTT.

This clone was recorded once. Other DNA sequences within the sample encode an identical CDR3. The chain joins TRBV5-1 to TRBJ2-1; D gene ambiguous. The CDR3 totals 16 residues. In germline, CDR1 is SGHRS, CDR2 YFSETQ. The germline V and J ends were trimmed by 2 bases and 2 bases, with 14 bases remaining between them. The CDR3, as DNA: TGCGCCAGCAGCTTCGGTCTGAAAGCTGCCTACAATGAGCAGTTCTTC. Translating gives CASSFGLKAAYNEQFF.

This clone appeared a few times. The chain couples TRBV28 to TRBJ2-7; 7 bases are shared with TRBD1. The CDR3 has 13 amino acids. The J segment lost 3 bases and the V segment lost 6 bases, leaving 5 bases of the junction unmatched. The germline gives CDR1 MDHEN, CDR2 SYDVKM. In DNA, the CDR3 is TGTGCCAGCAGGGGACAGAGAAACTACGAGCAGTACTTC. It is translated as CASRGQRNYEQYF.

The CDR3 region has the DNA TGTGCCAGCAGCTTGGGGACAGTTAGCACAGATACGCAGTATTTT. Translation: CASSLGTVSTDTQYF. The rearrangement joins TRBV5-8 to TRBJ2-3; weak D call: TRBD1 (6 bases). The germline gives CDR1 SGHTS, CDR2 YDEGEE. V lost 0 bases and J 0 bases, leaving 8 bases between the germline ends. The CDR3 length is 15 residues.

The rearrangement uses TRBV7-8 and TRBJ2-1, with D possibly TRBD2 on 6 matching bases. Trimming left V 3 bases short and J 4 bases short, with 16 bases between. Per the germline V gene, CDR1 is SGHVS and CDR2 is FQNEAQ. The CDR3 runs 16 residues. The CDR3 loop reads CASSLNSGQKYNEQFF. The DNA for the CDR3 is TGTGCCAGCAGCTTGAATAGCGGCCAAAAATACAATGAGCAGTTCTTC.

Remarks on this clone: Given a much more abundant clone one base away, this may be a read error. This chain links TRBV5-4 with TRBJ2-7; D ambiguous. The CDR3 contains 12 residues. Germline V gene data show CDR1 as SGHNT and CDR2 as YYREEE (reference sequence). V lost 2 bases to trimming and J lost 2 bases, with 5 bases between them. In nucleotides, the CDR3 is TGTGCCAGCAGCTTAGGGACCTACGAGCAGTACTTC. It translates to CASSLGTYEQYF.

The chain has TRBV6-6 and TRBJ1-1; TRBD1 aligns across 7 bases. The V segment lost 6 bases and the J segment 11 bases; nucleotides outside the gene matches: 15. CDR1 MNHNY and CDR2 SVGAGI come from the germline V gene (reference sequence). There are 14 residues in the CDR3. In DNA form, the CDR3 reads TGTGCCAGCAGCCGGACAGGTGGGGGGTCTCGGGCTTTCTTT. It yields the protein CASSRTGGGSRAFF.

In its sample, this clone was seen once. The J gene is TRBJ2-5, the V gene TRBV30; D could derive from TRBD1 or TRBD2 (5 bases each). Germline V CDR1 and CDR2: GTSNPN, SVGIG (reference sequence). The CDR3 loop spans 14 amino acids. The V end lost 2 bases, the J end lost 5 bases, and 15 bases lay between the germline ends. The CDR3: CAWSSGRLRETQYF. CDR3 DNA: TGTGCCTGGAGTTCGGGGCGGTTACGGGAGACCCAGTACTTC. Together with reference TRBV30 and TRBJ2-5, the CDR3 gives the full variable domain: SQTIHQWPATLVQPVGSPLSLECTVEGTSNPNLYWYRQAAGRGLQLLFYSVGIGQISSEVPQNLSASRPQDRQFILSSKKLLLSDSGFYLCAWSSGRLRETQYFGPGTRLLVL.

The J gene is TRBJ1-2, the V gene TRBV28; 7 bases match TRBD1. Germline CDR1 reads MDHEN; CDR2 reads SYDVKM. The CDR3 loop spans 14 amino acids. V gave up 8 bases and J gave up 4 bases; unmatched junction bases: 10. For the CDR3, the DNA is TGTGCCAGCGCGGTGGCGAACAGGGGCTATGGCTACACCTTC. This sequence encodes CASAVANRGYGYTF.

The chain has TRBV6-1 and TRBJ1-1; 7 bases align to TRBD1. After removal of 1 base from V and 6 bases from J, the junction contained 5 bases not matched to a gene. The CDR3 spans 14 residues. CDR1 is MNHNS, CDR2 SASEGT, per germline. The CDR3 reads CASSEGTGSSEAFF. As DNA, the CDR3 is TGTGCCAGCAGTGAAGGGACAGGATCCTCTGAAGCTTTCTTT.

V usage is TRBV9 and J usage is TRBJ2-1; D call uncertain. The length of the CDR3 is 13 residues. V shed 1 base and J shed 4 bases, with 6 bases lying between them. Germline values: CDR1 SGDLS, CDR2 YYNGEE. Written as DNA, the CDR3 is TGTGCCAGCAGCGTAAACATTTACAATGAGCAGTTCTTC. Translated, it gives CASSVNIYNEQFF.

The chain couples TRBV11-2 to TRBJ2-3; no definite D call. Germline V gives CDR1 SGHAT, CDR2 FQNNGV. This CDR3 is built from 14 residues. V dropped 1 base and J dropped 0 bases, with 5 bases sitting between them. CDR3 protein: CASSLGRSTDTQYF. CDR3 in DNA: TGTGCCAGCAGCTTAGGTAGGAGCACAGATACGCAGTATTTT.

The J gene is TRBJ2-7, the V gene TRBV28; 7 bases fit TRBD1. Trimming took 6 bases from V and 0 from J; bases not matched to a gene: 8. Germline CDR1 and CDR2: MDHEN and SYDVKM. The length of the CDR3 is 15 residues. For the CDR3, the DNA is TGTGCCAGCAGCCTTTTGGACAGGAGCTCCTACGAGCAGTACTTC. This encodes CASSLLDRSSYEQYF.

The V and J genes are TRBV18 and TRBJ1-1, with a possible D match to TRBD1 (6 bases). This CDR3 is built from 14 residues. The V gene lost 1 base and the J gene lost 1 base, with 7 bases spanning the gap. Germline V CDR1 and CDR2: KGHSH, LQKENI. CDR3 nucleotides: TGTGCCAGCTCACCACTGGACAGGAACACTGAAGCTTTCTTT. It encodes CASSPLDRNTEAFF.

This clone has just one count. CDR3 region: CAISSGSSWNEQFF. The CDR3 bases are TGTGCCATCAGTAGCGGGAGTAGTTGGAATGAGCAGTTCTTC. This sequence joins TRBV10-3 and TRBJ2-1; 8 bases are shared with TRBD2. The CDR3 has 14 amino acids. Germline trimming cut 5 bases from V and 7 bases from J; bases unmatched to any gene: 7. Germline CDR1 ENHRY, CDR2 SYGVKD.

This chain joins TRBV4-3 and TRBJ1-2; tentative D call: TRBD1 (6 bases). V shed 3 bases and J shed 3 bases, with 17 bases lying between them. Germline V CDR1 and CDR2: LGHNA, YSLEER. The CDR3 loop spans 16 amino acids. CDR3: CASSQDVNRVHYGYTF. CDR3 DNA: TGCGCCAGCAGCCAGGACGTGAACAGGGTCCACTATGGCTACACCTTC.

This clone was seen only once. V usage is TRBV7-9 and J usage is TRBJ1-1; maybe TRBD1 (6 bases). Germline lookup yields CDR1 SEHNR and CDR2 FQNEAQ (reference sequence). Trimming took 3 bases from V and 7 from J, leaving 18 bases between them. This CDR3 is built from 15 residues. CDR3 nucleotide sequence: TGTGCCAGCAGCTTCCTCCAGCAGGGGTCGGGTGAAGCTTTCTTT. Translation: CASSFLQQGSGEAFF.

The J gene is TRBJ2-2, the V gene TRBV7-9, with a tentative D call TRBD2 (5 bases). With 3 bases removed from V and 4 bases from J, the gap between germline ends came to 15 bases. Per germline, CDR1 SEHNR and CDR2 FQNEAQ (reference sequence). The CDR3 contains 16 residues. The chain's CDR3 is CASSLAGATITGELFF. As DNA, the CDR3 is TGTGCCAGCAGCTTGGCGGGCGCTACGATCACCGGGGAGCTGTTTTTT.

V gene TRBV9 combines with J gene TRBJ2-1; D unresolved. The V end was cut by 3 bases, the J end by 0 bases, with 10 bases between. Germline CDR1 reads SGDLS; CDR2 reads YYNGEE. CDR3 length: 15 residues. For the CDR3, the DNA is TGTGCCAGCAGCGCCTTAGTTAGCTCCTACAATGAGCAGTTCTTC. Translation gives CASSALVSSYNEQFF.

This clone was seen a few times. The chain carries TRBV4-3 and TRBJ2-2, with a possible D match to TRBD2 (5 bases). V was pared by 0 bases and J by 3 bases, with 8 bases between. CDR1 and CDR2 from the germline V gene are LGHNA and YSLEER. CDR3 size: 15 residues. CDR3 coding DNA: TGCGCCAGCAGCCAAGAGAGGGCATACACCGGGGAGCTGTTTTTT. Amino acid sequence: CASSQERAYTGELFF.